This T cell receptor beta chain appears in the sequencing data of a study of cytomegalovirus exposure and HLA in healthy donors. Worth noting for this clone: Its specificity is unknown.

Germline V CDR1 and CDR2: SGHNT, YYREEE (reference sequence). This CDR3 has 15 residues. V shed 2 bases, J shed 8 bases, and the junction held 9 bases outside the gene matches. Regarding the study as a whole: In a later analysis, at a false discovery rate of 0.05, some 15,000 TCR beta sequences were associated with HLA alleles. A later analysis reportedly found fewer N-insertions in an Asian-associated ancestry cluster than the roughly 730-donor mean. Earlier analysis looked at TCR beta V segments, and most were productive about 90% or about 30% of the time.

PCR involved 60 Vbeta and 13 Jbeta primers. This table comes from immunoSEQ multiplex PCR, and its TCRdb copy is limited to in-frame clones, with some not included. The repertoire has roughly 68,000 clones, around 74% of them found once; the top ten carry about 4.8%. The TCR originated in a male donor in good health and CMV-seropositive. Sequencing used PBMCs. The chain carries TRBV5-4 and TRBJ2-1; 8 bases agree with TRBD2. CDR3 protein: CASSFLGGAGDEQFF. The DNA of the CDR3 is TGTGCCAGCAGCTTCCTCGGGGGGGCAGGGGATGAGCAGTTCTTC.